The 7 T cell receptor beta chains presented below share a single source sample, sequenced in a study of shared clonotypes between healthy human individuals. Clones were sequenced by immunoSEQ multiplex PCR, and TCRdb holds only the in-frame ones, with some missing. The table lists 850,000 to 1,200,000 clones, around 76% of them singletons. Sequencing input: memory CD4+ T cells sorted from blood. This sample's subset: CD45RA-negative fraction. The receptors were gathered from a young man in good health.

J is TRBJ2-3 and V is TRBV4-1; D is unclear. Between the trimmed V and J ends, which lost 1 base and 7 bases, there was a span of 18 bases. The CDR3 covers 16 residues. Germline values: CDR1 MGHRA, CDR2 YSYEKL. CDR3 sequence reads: CASSQGVGPTLYTQYF. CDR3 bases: TGCGCCAGCAGCCAAGGGGTTGGCCCCACACTTTATACGCAGTATTTT.

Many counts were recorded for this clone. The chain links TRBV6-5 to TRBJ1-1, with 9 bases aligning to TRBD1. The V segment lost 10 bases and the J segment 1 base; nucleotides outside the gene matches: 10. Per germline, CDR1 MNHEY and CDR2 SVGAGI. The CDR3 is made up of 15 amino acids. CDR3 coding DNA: TGTGCCACCTTTACAGGGGGCCGGACGAACACTGAAGCTTTCTTT. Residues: CATFTGGRTNTEAFF.

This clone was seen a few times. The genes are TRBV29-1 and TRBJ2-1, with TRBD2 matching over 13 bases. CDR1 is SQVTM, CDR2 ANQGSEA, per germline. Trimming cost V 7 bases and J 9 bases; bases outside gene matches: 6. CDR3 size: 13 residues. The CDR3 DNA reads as TGCAGCGCTGGACTAGCGGGAGAGGGTGAGCAGTTCTTC. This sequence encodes CSAGLAGEGEQFF.

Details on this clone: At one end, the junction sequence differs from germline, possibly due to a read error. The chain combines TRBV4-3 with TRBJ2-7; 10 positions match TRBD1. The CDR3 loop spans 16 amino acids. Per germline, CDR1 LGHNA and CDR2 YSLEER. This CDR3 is CASSQELLPTGQGTTF. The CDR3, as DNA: TGCGCCAGCAGCCAAGAGCTACTCCCTACGGGACAGGGGACGACCTTC.

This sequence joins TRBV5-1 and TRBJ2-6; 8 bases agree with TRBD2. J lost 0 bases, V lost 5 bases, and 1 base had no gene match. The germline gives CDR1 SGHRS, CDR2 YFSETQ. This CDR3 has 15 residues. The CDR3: CASRREVSGANVLTF. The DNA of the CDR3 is TGCGCCAGCAGGCGGGAGGTCTCTGGGGCCAACGTCCTGACTTTC.

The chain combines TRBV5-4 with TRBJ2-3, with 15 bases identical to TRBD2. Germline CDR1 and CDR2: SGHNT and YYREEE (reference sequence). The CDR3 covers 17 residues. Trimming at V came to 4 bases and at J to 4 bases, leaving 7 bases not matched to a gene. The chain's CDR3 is CASSRTSGRAGADTQYF. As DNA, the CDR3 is TGTGCCAGCAGCCGGACTAGCGGGAGGGCCGGCGCAGATACGCAGTATTTT.

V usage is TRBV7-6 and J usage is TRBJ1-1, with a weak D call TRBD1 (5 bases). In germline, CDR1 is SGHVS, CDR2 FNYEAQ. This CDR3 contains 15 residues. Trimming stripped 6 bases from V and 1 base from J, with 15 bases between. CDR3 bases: TGTGCCAGCAGAGCTCAAGACAGCTCGAACACTGAAGCTTTCTTT. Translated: CASRAQDSSNTEAFF.